This TCR beta chain came from a study of blood T cell repertoires in COVID-19. The overall study: Nucleic acid was either cDNA or gDNA, and it came from T cells, B-cell-depleted T cells, or PBMCs.

Enrolled through a virtual design, the participants were between roughly 18 and 89 years of age and came from approximately 25 US areas. Sequenced by immunoSEQ multiplex PCR; TCRdb stores in-frame clones only, minus some. The sample carries roughly 400,000 clones, approximately 91% recorded once. The CDR3 extends over 15 amino acids. Germline V CDR1 and CDR2: KGHSH, LQKENI. The trim removed 5 bases at V and 2 bases at J, leaving 7 bases unmatched. V and J are TRBV18 and TRBJ2-7, with TRBD1 matching 9 bases. The sample taken for sequencing was PBMCs or T cells enriched from blood (not recorded which). The receptor's source is a woman in her forties with acute COVID-19. Here the CDR3 reads CASSDTGGRAYEQYF. In DNA form, the CDR3 reads TGTGCCAGCTCAGACACAGGGGGCCGCGCCTACGAGCAGTACTTC.